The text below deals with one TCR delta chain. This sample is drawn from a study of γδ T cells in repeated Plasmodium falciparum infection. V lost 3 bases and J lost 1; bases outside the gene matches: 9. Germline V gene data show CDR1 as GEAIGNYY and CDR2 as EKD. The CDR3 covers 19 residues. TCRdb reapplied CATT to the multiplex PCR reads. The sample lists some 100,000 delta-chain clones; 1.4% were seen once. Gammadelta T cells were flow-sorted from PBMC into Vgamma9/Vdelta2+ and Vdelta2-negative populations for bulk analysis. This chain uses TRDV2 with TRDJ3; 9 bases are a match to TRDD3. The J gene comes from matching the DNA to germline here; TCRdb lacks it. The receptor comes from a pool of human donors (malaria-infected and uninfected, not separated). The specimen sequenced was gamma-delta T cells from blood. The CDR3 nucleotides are TGTGCCTGTGACCGCGTAGGTACTGGGGGATCCTGGGACACCCGACAGATGTTTTTC. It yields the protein CACDRVGTGGSWDTRQMFF.